These 21 T cell receptor beta chains were sequenced from one sample in a study of post-analysis software for immune sequencing data. Overall study results and limits: TRBV5-6, TRBV5-1 and TRBV20-1 belonged to a set of about five TRBV segments that were more frequent in patients than controls.

Researchers reported that TCR beta cDNA libraries carried unique molecular identifiers. TCRdb redid the calling of the PCR reads with MiXCR, one entry per CDR3 protein. The data contain about 460,000 distinct CDR3 sequences, approximately 46% of them seen just once; the ten biggest clones take up roughly 12%. Their target antigens are unknown. Specimen: blood. Every receptor here comes from a girl aged 5-17 years with multiple sclerosis.

This clonotype came up a few times. This chain connects TRBV21-1 to TRBJ2-7; the DNA was not used to check the table's D call, TRBD1. TRBV21-1 is described as a pseudogene. This CDR3 spans 15 amino acids. CDR3 in amino acids: CASRPSDKTPYEQYF. CDR3 bases: TGTGCCAGCAGACCATCGGACAAAACGCCCTACGAGCAGTACTTC.

V and J are TRBV20-1 and TRBJ2-7; perhaps D is TRBD1 or TRBD2 (5 bases each). Trimming removed 5 bases from V and 2 bases from J, with 16 bases in between. The germline V gene has CDR1 DFQATT and CDR2 SNEGSKA (reference sequence). The CDR3 consists of 14 residues. CDR3 coding DNA: TGCAGTGCTCGCCCCCGGGACGGAGCCTACGAGCAGTACTTC. Translation gives CSARPRDGAYEQYF.

CDR3 bases: TGTGCCAGCAGCTTAAAGCGGGAGACGTACAATGAGCAGTTCTTC. This sequence encodes CASSLKRETYNEQFF. The rearrangement links TRBV7-8 to TRBJ2-1, with TRBD2 matching over 8 bases. The CDR3 has 15 residues. V lost 2 bases and J lost 4; bases outside the gene matches: 4. Germline assignment: CDR1 SGHVS and CDR2 FQNEAQ.

This clonotype was seen more than once but under ten times. The J gene is TRBJ2-1, the V gene TRBV9; TRBD2 matches 9 bases. The CDR3 sequence is 15 residues long. The V gene's germline CDR1 is SGDLS and CDR2 YYNGEE. The trim removed 0 bases at V and 8 bases at J, leaving 6 bases unmatched. As DNA, the CDR3 is TGTGCCAGCAGCGTAGCGGCTAGCGGGGACGATGAGCAGTTCTTC. This translates into CASSVAASGDDEQFF.

This rearrangement joins TRBV18 to TRBJ2-4; possible D gene TRBD2, 6 bases. The V gene's germline CDR1 is KGHSH and CDR2 LQKENI. The ends were cut back, 0 bases at V and 0 bases at J, with 9 bases in the middle. The CDR3 covers 16 residues. The CDR3 loop reads CASSPPGEAAKNIQYF. Written as DNA, the CDR3 is TGTGCCAGCTCACCACCGGGGGAGGCAGCCAAAAACATTCAGTACTTC.

V gene TRBV4-1 combines with J gene TRBJ2-7; D may be TRBD1 (5 bases). Trimming stripped 0 bases from V and 2 bases from J, with 8 bases between. Germline V gives CDR1 MGHRA, CDR2 YSYEKL. This CDR3 spans 14 amino acids. CDR3 coding DNA: TGCGCCAGCAGCCAAGAAGGGGCCACCTACGAGCAGTACTTC. Amino acid sequence: CASSQEGATYEQYF.

J is TRBJ2-3 and V is TRBV4-2; 7 bases map to TRBD2. The CDR3 is 15 residues long. Germline V lookup: CDR1 LGHNA, CDR2 YNFKEQ. J was trimmed by 2 bases and V by 0 bases; bases with no gene match: 2. The CDR3 bases are TGTGCCAGCAGCCAAGATCTAGCGGACACAGATACGCAGTATTTT. Its protein product is CASSQDLADTDTQYF.

This clonotype was seen a single time. J is TRBJ2-4 and V is TRBV11-3, with D possibly matching TRBD1 (6 bases). The tail of the sequence fits TRBJ2-7 better, so the J call may be wrong. The germline V gene has CDR1 SGHNT and CDR2 YENEEA. There are 14 residues in the CDR3. The chain's CDR3 is CASSSGAGRNEQYF. In DNA, the CDR3 is TGTGCCAGCAGCTCAGGGGCTGGCCGAAACGAGCAGTACTTC.

Concerning this clonotype: Lacking the conserved final phenylalanine or tryptophan, this CDR3 likely reflects a read error. The CDR3 is CASSLARTGAYNEQFL. The CDR3 DNA reads as TGTGCCAGCAGCTTAGCGCGAACAGGGGCCTACAATGAGCAGTTCCTC. This chain connects TRBV7-2 to TRBJ2-1, with 7 bases that match TRBD1. The length of the CDR3 is 16 residues. CDR1 and CDR2 from the germline V gene are SGHTA and FQGNSA. Trimming removed 0 bases from V and 2 bases from J; junction bases left unmatched: 4.

This clonotype has only a few counts. The chain couples TRBV28 to TRBJ1-5; 7 nucleotides agree with TRBD1. V trimming: 6 bases; J trimming: 6 bases; junction bases outside the gene matches: 11. This CDR3 contains 15 residues. Per germline, CDR1 MDHEN and CDR2 SYDVKM. CDR3 in DNA: TGTGCCAGCAGCCCCGGACAGGATCGAAGTCAGCCCCAGCATTTT. Translating gives CASSPGQDRSQPQHF.

V usage is TRBV7-2 and J usage is TRBJ2-5, with 7 nucleotides matching TRBD1. The CDR3 has 16 amino acids. CDR1 is SGHTA and CDR2 is FQGNSA in the germline V gene. V lost 1 base and J lost 7; bases outside the gene matches: 12. The CDR3 is CASSLGVGQARATQYF. The CDR3 nucleotides read TGTGCCAGCAGCTTAGGGGTAGGACAGGCACGAGCGACCCAGTACTTC. Looking up the rest from reference TRBV7-2 and TRBJ2-5 gives the full variable domain: GAGVSQSPSNKVTEKGKDVELRCDPISGHTALYWYRQSLGQGLEFLIYFQGNSAPDKSGLPSDRFSAERTGGSVSTLTIQRTQQEDSAVYLCASSLGVGQARATQYFGPGTRLLVL.

With respect to this clonotype: At one boundary the junction diverges from the germline segment, which might be a read error. The rearrangement uses TRBV12-3 or TRBV12-4 and TRBJ2-1, with 9 nucleotides matching TRBD2. The CDR3 totals 18 residues. Here the CDR3 DNA reads TGTGCCAGCACCCCTACTAGCGGGCATACCCACTCCTACAATGAGCAGCTCTTC. The encoded protein is CASTPTSGHTHSYNEQLF.

V usage is TRBV6-6 and J usage is TRBJ1-5; D gene unclear. Germline V gives CDR1 MNHNY, CDR2 SVGAGI (reference sequence). Deletions cut 8 bases from V and 3 bases from J, with 8 bases between. The CDR3 is 12 residues long. CDR3 nucleotides: TGTGCCAGCGGTGTCAACAATCAGCCCCAGCATTTT. It translates to CASGVNNQPQHF.

V is TRBV20-1 and J is TRBJ2-4, with no clear D. Between the trimmed V and J ends, which lost 6 bases and 3 bases, there was a span of 12 bases. Germline-derived CDR1 and CDR2 are DFQATT and SNEGSKA (reference sequence). CDR3 length: 13 amino acids. CDR3 loop: CSAHVPVKNIQYF. CDR3 DNA sequence: TGCAGTGCCCATGTGCCCGTCAAAAACATTCAGTACTTC.

The CDR3 coding sequence is TGCAGTGCTAGAGATTCGGCGGGAGGGACTGAGCAGTTCTTC. Protein product: CSARDSAGGTEQFF. V and J are TRBV20-1 and TRBJ2-1, with 9 bases aligning to TRBD2. CDR1 and CDR2 (germline): DFQATT, SNEGSKA (reference sequence). Trimming at V came to 0 bases and at J to 9 bases, leaving 6 bases not matched to a gene. The CDR3 length is 14 residues.

Of note for this clonotype: One junction end disagrees with the germline gene, perhaps due to a read error. The V gene is TRBV27, the J gene TRBJ1-5; D not resolved. The CDR3 is 13 residues long. The germline gives CDR1 MNHEY, CDR2 SMNVEV (reference sequence). CDR3 coding DNA: TGTGCCGGCAGTCCGAGGACGGGTCAGCCCCAGCATTTT. Amino acids: CAGSPRTGQPQHF.

V is TRBV7-9 and J is TRBJ2-7; possibly TRBD1 for D (5 bases). Germline CDR1 SEHNR, CDR2 FQNEAQ (reference sequence). V gave up 4 bases and J gave up 3 bases, with 13 bases separating them. There are 14 residues in the CDR3. This chain's CDR3 is CASSSQVIRYEQYF. The CDR3 DNA follows: TGTGCCAGCAGCTCACAGGTTATTCGCTACGAGCAGTACTTC.

This clonotype was picked up a small number of times. The gene calls are TRBV10-3 and TRBJ2-1; D call uncertain. The CDR3 sequence is 11 residues long. Germline loops: CDR1 ENHRY, CDR2 SYGVKD. V was clipped by 7 bases and J by 7 bases, with 8 bases between them. The CDR3 nucleotides read TGTGCCATCAAGTCGGATAATGAGCAGTTCTTC. Translating it yields CAIKSDNEQFF.

The chain is built from TRBV7-9 and TRBJ2-4; 7 positions agree with TRBD2. The CDR3 covers 13 residues. The germline V gene has CDR1 SEHNR and CDR2 FQNEAQ (reference sequence). V shed 3 bases and J 13 bases; nucleotides not matched to a gene: 9. CDR3 loop: CASSFVHRGEQYF. The CDR3 DNA reads as TGTGCCAGCAGCTTTGTCCACCGGGGGGAGCAGTACTTC.

As concerns this clonotype: The missing conserved phenylalanine or tryptophan at the end of this CDR3 makes a read error likely. This rearrangement joins TRBV5-1 to TRBJ2-1; D is unclear. This CDR3 comprises 12 residues. Looked up from germline, CDR1 is SGHRS and CDR2 is YFSETQ. The V end was cut by 4 bases, the J end by 7 bases, with 9 bases between. The DNA of the CDR3 is TGCGCCAGCAGCCTGGCCCAGAATGAGCAGTTCTCC. As protein: CASSLAQNEQFS.

This sequence joins TRBV15 and TRBJ2-1, with TRBD2 matching over 8 bases. The length of the CDR3 is 15 residues. CDR1 and CDR2 from the germline V gene are LNHNV and YYDKDF (reference sequence). With V trimmed by 1 base and J by 8 bases, 7 bases remained unmatched. The CDR3 bases are TGTGCCACCAGCAGAGCTAACGGGAGGGATCATGAGCAGTTCTTC. Translation: CATSRANGRDHEQFF. Full variable domain (remainder filled in from reference TRBV15 and TRBJ2-1): DAMVIQNPRYQVTQFGKPVTLSCSQTLNHNVMYWYQQKSSQAPKLLFHYYDKDFNNEADTPDNFQSRRPNTSFCFLDIRSPGLGDTAMYLCATSRANGRDHEQFFGPGTRLTVL.